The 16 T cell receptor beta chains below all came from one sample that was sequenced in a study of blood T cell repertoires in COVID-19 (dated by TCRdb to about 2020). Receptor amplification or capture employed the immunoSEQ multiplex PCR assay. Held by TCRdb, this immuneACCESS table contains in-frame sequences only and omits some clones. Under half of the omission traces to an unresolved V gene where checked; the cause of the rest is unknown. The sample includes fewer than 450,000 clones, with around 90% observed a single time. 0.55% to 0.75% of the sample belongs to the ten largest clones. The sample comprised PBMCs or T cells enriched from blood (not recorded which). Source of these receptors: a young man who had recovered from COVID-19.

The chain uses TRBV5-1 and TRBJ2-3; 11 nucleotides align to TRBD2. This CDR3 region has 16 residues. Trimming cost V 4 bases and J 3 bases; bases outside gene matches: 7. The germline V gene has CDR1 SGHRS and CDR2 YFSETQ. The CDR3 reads CASSTGLAGGTDTQYF. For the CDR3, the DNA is TGCGCCAGCAGCACCGGACTAGCGGGTGGGACAGATACGCAGTATTTT.

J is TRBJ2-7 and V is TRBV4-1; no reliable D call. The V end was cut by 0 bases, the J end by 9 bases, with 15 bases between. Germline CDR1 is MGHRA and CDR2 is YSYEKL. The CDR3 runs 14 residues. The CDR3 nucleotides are TGCGCCAGCAGCCAAGATTCCGAATCGGTTGGGCAGTACTTC. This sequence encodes CASSQDSESVGQYF.

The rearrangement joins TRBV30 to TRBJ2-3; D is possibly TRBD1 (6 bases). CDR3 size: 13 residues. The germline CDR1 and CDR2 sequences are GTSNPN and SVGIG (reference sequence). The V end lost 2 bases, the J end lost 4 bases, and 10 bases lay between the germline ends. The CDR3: CAWSRQASDTQYF. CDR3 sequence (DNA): TGTGCCTGGAGTAGACAGGCCTCAGATACGCAGTATTTT.

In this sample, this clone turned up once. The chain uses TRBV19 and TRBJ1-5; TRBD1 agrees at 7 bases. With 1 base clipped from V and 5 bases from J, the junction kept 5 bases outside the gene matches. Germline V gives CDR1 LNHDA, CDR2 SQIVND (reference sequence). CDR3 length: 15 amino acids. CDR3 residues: CASSIGTGPYQPQHF. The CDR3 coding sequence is TGTGCCAGTAGTATAGGGACAGGCCCTTATCAGCCCCAGCATTTT.

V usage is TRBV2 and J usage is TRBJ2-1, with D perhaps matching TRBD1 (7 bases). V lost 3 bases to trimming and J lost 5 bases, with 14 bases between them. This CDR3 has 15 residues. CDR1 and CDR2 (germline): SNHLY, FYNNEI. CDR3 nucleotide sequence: TGTGCCAGCAGTGACCCAGGGGGGACGAACAATGAGCAGTTCTTC. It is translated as CASSDPGGTNNEQFF. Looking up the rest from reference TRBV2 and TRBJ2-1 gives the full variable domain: EPEVTQTPSHQVTQMGQEVILRCVPISNHLYFYWYRQILGQKVEFLVSFYNNEISEKSEIFDDQFSVERPDGSNFTLKIRSTKLEDSAMYFCASSDPGGTNNEQFFGPGTRLTVL.

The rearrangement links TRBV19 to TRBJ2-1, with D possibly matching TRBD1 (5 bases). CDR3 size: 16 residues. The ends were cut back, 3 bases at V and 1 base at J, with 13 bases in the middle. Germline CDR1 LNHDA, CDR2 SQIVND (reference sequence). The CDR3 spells CASSIMGWTSYNEQFF. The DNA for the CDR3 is TGTGCCAGTAGTATCATGGGCTGGACATCCTACAATGAGCAGTTCTTC.

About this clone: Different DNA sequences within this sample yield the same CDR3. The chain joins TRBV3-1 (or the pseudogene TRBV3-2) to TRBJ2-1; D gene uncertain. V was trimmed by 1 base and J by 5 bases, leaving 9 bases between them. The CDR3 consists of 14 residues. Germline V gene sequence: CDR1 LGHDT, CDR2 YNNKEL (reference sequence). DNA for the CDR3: TGTGCCAGCAGCCAAGGGTCGAGAAACAATGAGCAGTTCTTC. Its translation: CASSQGSRNNEQFF.

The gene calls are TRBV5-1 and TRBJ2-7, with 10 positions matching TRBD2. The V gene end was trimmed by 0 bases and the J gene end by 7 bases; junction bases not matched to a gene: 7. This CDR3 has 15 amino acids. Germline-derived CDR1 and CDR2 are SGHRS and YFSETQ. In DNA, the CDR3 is TGCGCCAGCAGCTTGGCCCCTAGCGGGGGAGGAGAGCAGTACTTC. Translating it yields CASSLAPSGGGEQYF.

The CDR3 is CATRGGGETQYF. The DNA of the CDR3 is TGTGCCACCCGGGGGGGCGGCGAGACCCAGTACTTC. The J gene is TRBJ2-5, the V gene TRBV2; 8 bases map to TRBD2. This CDR3 has 12 residues. Germline V gene sequence: CDR1 SNHLY, CDR2 FYNNEI. The junction had 6 bases not matched to a gene; V was cut back by 10 bases and J by 5 bases. Based on the CDR3 plus reference TRBV2 and TRBJ2-5, the full variable domain is EPEVTQTPSHQVTQMGQEVILRCVPISNHLYFYWYRQILGQKVEFLVSFYNNEISEKSEIFDDQFSVERPDGSNFTLKIRSTKLEDSAMYFCATRGGGETQYFGPGTRLLVL.

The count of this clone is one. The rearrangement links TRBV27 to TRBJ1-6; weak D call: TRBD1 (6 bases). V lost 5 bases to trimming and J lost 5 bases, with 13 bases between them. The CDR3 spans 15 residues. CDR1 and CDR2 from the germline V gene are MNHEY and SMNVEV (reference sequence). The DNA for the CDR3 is TGTGCCAGCAGTGCGATGACAGGTGATAATTCACCCCTCCACTTT. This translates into CASSAMTGDNSPLHF.

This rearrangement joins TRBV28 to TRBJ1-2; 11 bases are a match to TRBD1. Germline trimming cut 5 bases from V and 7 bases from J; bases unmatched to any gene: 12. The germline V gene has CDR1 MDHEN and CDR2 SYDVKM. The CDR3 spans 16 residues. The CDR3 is CASSPHQPGQGGGYTF. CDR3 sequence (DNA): TGTGCCAGCAGTCCGCACCAGCCGGGACAGGGGGGTGGCTACACCTTC.

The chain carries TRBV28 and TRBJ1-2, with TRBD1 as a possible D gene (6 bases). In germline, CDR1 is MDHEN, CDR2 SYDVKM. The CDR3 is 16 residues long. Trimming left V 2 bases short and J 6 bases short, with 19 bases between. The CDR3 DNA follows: TGTGCCAGCAGTTTACCTCTAACGGGACAAGGGCATGGCTACACCTTC. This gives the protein CASSLPLTGQGHGYTF.

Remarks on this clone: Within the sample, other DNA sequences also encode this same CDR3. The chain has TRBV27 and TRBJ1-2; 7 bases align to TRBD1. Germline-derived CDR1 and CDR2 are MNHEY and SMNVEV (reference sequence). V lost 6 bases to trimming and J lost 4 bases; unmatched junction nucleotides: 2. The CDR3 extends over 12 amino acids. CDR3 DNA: TGTGCCAGCAGCCGACAGGGCTATGGCTACACCTTC. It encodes CASSRQGYGYTF.

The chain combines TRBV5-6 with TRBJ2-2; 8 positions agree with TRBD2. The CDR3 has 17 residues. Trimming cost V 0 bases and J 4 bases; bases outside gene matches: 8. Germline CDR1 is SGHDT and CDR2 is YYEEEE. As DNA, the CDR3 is TGTGCCAGCAGCTTGGTTTCGGGAGGGCCGGGCACCGGGGAGCTGTTTTTT. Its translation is CASSLVSGGPGTGELFF.

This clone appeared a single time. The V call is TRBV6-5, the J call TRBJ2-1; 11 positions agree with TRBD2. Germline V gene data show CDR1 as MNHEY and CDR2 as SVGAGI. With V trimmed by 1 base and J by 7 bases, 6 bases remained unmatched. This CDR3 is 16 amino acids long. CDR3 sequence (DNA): TGTGCCAGCAGTTACTGGCTAGCGGGAGGCGGGAATGAGCAGTTCTTC. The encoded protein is CASSYWLAGGGNEQFF.

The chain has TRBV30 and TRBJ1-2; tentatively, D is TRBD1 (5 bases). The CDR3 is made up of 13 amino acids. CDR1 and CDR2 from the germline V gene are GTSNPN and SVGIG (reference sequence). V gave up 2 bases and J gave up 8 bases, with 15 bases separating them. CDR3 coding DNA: TGTGCCTGGAGTAATAGGGGCTCCCTCGGCTACACCTTC. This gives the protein CAWSNRGSLGYTF.